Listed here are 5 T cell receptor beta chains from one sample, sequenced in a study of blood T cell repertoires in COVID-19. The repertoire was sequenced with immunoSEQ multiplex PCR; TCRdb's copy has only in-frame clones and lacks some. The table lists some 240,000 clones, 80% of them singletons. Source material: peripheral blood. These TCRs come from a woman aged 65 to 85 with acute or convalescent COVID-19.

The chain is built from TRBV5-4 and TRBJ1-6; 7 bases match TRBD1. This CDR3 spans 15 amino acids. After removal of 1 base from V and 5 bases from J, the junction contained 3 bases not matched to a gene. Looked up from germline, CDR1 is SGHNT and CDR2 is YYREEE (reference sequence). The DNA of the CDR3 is TGTGCCAGCAGCTTGTCAGGGGGTAATAATTCACCCCTCCACTTT. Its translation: CASSLSGGNNSPLHF.

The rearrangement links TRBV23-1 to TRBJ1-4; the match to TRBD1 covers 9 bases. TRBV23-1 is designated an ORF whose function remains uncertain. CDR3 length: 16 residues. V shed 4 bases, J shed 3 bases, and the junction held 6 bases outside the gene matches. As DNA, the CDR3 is TGCGCCAGCAGTCGACCGGGACAGGGACCTAATGAAAAACTGTTTTTT. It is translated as CASSRPGQGPNEKLFF.

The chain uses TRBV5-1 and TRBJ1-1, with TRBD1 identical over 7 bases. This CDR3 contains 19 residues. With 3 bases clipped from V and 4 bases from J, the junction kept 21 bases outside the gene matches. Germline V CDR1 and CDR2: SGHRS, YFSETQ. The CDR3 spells CASSSRGNGRGRLSTEAFF. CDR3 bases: TGCGCCAGCAGCTCGAGGGGAAACGGCAGGGGGAGATTGAGCACTGAAGCTTTCTTT.

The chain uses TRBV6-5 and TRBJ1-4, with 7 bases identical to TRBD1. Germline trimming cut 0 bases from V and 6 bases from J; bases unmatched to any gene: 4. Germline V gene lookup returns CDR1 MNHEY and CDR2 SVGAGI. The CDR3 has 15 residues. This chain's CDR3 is CASSYSGQWDEKLFF. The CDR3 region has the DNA TGTGCCAGCAGTTACTCGGGACAGTGGGATGAAAAACTGTTTTTT.

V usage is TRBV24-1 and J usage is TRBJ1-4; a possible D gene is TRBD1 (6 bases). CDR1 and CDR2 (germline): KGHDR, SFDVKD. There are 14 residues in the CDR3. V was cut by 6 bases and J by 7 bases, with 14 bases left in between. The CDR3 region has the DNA TGTGCCACCAGTCCGGGGGGCGTGGGTGAAAAACTGTTTTTT. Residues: CATSPGGVGEKLFF.